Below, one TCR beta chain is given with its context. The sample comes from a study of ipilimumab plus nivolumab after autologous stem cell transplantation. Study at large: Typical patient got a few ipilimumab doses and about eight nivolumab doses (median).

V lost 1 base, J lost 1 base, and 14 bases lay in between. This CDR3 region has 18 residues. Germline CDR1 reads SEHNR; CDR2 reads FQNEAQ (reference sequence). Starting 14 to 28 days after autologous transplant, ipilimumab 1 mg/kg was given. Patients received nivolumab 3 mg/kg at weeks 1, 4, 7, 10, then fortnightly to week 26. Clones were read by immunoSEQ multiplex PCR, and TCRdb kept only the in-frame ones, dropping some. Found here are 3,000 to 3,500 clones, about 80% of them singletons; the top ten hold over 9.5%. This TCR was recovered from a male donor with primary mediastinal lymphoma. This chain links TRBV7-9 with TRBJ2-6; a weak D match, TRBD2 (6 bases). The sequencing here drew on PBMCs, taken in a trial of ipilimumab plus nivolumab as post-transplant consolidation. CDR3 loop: CASSLERTGLSGANVLTF. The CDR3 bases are TGTGCCAGCAGCTTAGAACGGACGGGACTTTCTGGGGCCAACGTCCTGACTTTC.